The 15 T cell receptor beta chains below come from one sample, sequenced in a study of identical twins. One entry per CDR3 protein results from TCRdb running MiXCR on the 5' RACE reads. The table lists approximately 680,000 distinct CDR3 sequences, 7.1% of them singletons. These data also formed part of another study, on yellow fever vaccine responses in identical twins.

Source material: PBMCs. The receptors come from a woman between 18 and 30 years old in good health.

The chain combines TRBV7-9 with TRBJ2-7, with 7 bases fitting TRBD1. Germline trimming cut 3 bases from V and 4 bases from J; bases unmatched to any gene: 6. The CDR3 sequence is 14 residues long. Germline CDR1 SEHNR, CDR2 FQNEAQ (reference sequence). The CDR3 sequence is CASSFQGGEYEQYF. CDR3 DNA: TGTGCCAGCAGCTTTCAAGGGGGCGAATACGAGCAGTACTTC.

This chain connects TRBV10-3 to TRBJ2-1; tentative D call: TRBD2 (6 bases). Germline lookup yields CDR1 ENHRY and CDR2 SYGVKD. The CDR3 length is 14 residues. The V end lost 4 bases, the J end lost 5 bases, and 12 bases lay between the germline ends. The CDR3 sequence: CAISGSSVNNEQFF. Here the CDR3 DNA reads TGTGCCATCAGTGGTTCTAGCGTGAACAATGAGCAGTTCTTC.

This chain uses TRBV27 with TRBJ2-7; TRBD1 matches 7 bases. The length of the CDR3 is 14 residues. V was clipped by 0 bases and J by 4 bases; unmatched bases: 3. Germline values: CDR1 MNHEY, CDR2 SMNVEV (reference sequence). Here the CDR3 DNA reads TGTGCCAGCAGTTTATCACAGGGGTGGTACGAGCAGTACTTC. It specifies CASSLSQGWYEQYF.

In this sample, this clonotype turned up a few times. The chain links TRBV12-3 or TRBV12-4 to TRBJ2-2; possible D gene TRBD2, 5 bases. The CDR3 runs 16 residues. Trimming left V 6 bases short and J 2 bases short, with 16 bases between. In DNA form, the CDR3 reads TGTGCCAGCAGCACCCCCCGAGCGGCTAACACCGGGGAGCTGTTTTTT. This gives the protein CASSTPRAANTGELFF.

This clonotype was detected many times. The chain carries TRBV10-3 and TRBJ2-7; possible D gene TRBD1, 5 bases. CDR3 size: 13 residues. CDR1 ENHRY and CDR2 SYGVKD come from the germline V gene. Trimming shortened V by 7 bases and J by 3 bases, and 13 bases separated the two germline ends. CDR3 loop: CAITPREGYEQYF. CDR3 nucleotides: TGTGCCATCACTCCCAGGGAAGGCTACGAGCAGTACTTC.

The chain is built from TRBV24-1 and TRBJ1-1, with a weak D call TRBD1 (6 bases). Germline V gene lookup returns CDR1 KGHDR and CDR2 SFDVKD. The CDR3 consists of 13 residues. The V end lost 8 bases, the J end lost 5 bases, and 14 bases lay between the germline ends. CDR3 amino acids: CATTGGWGTEAFF. The CDR3 DNA follows: TGTGCCACCACGGGGGGCTGGGGGACTGAAGCTTTCTTT.

This clonotype was picked up many times. The chain carries TRBV20-1 and TRBJ1-1, with D uncertain. Germline CDR1 and CDR2: DFQATT and SNEGSKA (reference sequence). CDR3 length: 11 residues. V was cut by 8 bases and J by 2 bases, with 9 bases left in between. CDR3 region: CSIPGNTEAFF. The CDR3 DNA is TGCAGTATCCCTGGCAACACTGAAGCTTTCTTT.

This clonotype has at least ten counts. The chain carries TRBV5-6 and TRBJ2-1; no clear D. V lost 0 bases, J lost 1 base, and 14 bases lay in between. Germline V gene lookup returns CDR1 SGHDT and CDR2 YYEEEE. The CDR3 spans 17 residues. The CDR3 coding sequence is TGTGCCAGCAGCTTGGGCCCCGTATTAGGGTCCTACAATGAGCAGTTCTTC. Translating gives CASSLGPVLGSYNEQFF.

V gene TRBV29-1 combines with J gene TRBJ1-3; TRBD1 is a possible D gene (5 bases). CDR1 and CDR2 from the germline V gene are SQVTM and ANQGSEA. The CDR3 is made up of 12 amino acids. The ends were cut back, 7 bases at V and 4 bases at J, with 11 bases in the middle. The CDR3 here is CSGKGLGNTIYF. CDR3 coding DNA: TGCAGCGGGAAGGGGTTGGGAAACACCATATATTTT.

This clonotype was seen a handful of times. The V and J genes are TRBV20-1 and TRBJ2-1, with 13 positions matching TRBD2. The CDR3 contains 16 residues. V gave up 7 bases and J gave up 3 bases; unmatched junction bases: 9. The germline V gene encodes CDR1 DFQATT and CDR2 SNEGSKA (reference sequence). The CDR3 loop reads CSVPGLAGLYYNEQFF. The CDR3 nucleotides read TGCAGTGTCCCGGGACTAGCGGGGCTCTACTACAATGAGCAGTTCTTC.

This clonotype was detected only a few times. This chain joins TRBV28 and TRBJ2-3; 10 nucleotides agree with TRBD2. With 5 bases clipped from V and 0 bases from J, the junction kept 14 bases outside the gene matches. The CDR3 covers 19 residues. The germline V gene has CDR1 MDHEN and CDR2 SYDVKM. The CDR3 DNA follows: TGTGCCAGCAGTCACCCCCCTAGCGGGAGTTACCTCAGCACAGATACGCAGTATTTT. It yields the protein CASSHPPSGSYLSTDTQYF.

There are many counts of this clonotype. The chain joins TRBV12-3 or TRBV12-4 to TRBJ2-1, with 11 bases that match TRBD2. The CDR3 spans 16 residues. After removal of 6 bases from V and 8 bases from J, the junction contained 12 bases not matched to a gene. The CDR3 spells CASRPTSGIPGDEQFF. In nucleotides, the CDR3 is TGTGCCAGCAGACCGACTAGCGGGATACCCGGGGATGAGCAGTTCTTC.

This clonotype was counted at least ten times. The chain carries TRBV3-1 and TRBJ2-3; TRBD2 agrees at 10 bases. The J segment lost 6 bases and the V segment lost 3 bases, leaving 3 bases of the junction unmatched. Germline-derived CDR1 and CDR2 are LGHDT and YNNKEL (reference sequence). This CDR3 region has 14 residues. As DNA, the CDR3 is TGTGCCAGCAGCCACCTAGCGGGGGAGGATACGCAGTATTTT. Translating it yields CASSHLAGEDTQYF.

The chain uses TRBV7-9 and TRBJ2-6, with D tentatively TRBD2 (6 bases). Trimming left V 3 bases short and J 0 bases short, with 12 bases between. The CDR3 has 17 residues. CDR1 and CDR2 from the germline V gene are SEHNR and FQNEAQ (reference sequence). CDR3 loop: CASSFLPGSSGANVLTF. The DNA of the CDR3 is TGTGCCAGCAGCTTTCTTCCCGGGAGCTCTGGGGCCAACGTCCTGACTTTC.

The sample holds many counts of this clonotype. The V gene is TRBV3-1, the J gene TRBJ2-1, with 10 nucleotides matching TRBD2. Germline trimming cut 0 bases from V and 6 bases from J; bases unmatched to any gene: 2. This CDR3 contains 15 residues. Germline loops: CDR1 LGHDT, CDR2 YNNKEL (reference sequence). CDR3 sequence reads: CASSQELAGGNEQFF. In DNA form, the CDR3 reads TGTGCCAGCAGCCAAGAATTAGCGGGAGGCAATGAGCAGTTCTTC.